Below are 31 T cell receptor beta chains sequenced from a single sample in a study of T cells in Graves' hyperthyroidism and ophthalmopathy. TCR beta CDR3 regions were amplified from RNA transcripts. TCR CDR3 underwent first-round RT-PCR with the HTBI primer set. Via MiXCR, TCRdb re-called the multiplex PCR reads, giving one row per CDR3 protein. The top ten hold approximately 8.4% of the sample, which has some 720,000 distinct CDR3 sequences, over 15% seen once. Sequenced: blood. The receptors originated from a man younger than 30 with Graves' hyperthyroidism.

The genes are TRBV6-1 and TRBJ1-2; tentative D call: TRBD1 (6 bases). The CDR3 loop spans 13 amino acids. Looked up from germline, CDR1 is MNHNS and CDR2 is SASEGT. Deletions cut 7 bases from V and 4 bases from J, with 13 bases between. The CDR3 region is CASNLGGTYGYTF. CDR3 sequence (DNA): TGTGCCAGCAATTTAGGGGGGACCTATGGCTACACCTTC.

The CDR3 loop reads CASTRPGGSYNEQFF. As DNA, the CDR3 is TGTGCCAGCACTAGACCAGGGGGCTCCTACAATGAGCAGTTCTTC. The chain joins TRBV6-1 to TRBJ2-1, with 7 bases that match TRBD1. In germline, CDR1 is MNHNS, CDR2 SASEGT. The V gene end was trimmed by 7 bases and the J gene end by 0 bases; junction bases not matched to a gene: 6. The CDR3 length is 15 residues.

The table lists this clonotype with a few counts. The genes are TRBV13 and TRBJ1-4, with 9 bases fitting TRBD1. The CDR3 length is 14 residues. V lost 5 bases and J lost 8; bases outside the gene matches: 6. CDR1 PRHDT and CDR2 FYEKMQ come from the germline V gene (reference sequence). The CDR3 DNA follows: TGTGCCAGCAGCCAGACAGGGGGACGGGAAAAACTGTTTTTT. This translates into CASSQTGGREKLFF.

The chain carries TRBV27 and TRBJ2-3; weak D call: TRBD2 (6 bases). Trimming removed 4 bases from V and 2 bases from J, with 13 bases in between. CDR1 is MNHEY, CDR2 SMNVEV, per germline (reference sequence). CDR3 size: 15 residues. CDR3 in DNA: TGTGCCAGCAGTTCTAGCAGGAGGGCCACAGATACGCAGTATTTT. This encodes CASSSSRRATDTQYF.

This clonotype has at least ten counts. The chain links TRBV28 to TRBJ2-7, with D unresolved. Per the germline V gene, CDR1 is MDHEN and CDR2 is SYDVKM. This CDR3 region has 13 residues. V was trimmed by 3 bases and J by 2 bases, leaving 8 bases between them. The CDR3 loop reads CASSFAVTYEQYF. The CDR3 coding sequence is TGTGCCAGCAGTTTTGCGGTGACCTACGAGCAGTACTTC.

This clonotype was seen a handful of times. This CDR3 is CASSSLDYAYEQYF. The CDR3 coding sequence is TGTGCCAGCAGTTCTCTAGATTATGCCTACGAGCAGTACTTC. The chain recombines TRBV12-3 or TRBV12-4 with TRBJ2-7; D not certain. The germline V and J ends were trimmed by 4 bases and 2 bases, with 12 bases remaining between them. This CDR3 region has 14 residues.

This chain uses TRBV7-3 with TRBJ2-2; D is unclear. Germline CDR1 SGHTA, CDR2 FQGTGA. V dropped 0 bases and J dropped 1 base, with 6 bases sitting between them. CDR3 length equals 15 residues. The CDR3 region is CASSLTAENTGELFF. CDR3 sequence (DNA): TGTGCCAGCAGCTTAACGGCGGAGAACACCGGGGAGCTGTTTTTT. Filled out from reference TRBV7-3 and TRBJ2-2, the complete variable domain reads GAGVSQTPSNKVTEKGKYVELRCDPISGHTALYWYRQSLGQGPEFLIYFQGTGAADDSGLPNDRFFAVRPEGSVSTLKIQRTERGDSAVYLCASSLTAENTGELFFGEGSRLTVL.

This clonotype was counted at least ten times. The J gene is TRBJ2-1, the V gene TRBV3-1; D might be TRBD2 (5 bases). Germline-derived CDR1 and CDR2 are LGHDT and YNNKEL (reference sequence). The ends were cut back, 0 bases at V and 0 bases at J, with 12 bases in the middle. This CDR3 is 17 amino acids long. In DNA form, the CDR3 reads TGTGCCAGCAGCCAAGACGGTGGAGGCCTCTCCTACAATGAGCAGTTCTTC. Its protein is CASSQDGGGLSYNEQFF.

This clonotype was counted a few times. The CDR3 coding sequence is TGTGCCAGCAGAGCCGTAGGGGCCAAGCTCGGGACCCAGTACTTC. It encodes CASRAVGAKLGTQYF. V usage is TRBV12-3 or TRBV12-4 and J usage is TRBJ2-5; weak D call: TRBD1 (5 bases). CDR3 length equals 15 residues. The V and J ends lost 6 bases and 7 bases respectively, with 21 bases between them.

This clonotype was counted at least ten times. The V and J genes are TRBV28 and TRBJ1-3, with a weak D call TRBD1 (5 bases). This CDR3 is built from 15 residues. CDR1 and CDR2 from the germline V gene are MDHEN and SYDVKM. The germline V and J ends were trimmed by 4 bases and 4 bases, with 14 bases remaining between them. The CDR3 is CASSSPEQDGNTIYF. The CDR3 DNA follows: TGTGCCAGCAGTTCGCCGGAACAGGACGGAAACACCATATATTTT.

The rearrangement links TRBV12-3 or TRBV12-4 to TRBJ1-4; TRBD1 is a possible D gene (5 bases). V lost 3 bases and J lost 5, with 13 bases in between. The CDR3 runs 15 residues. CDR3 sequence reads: CASSFGEGLNEKLFF. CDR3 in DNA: TGTGCCAGCAGTTTCGGGGAGGGGTTAAATGAAAAACTGTTTTTT.

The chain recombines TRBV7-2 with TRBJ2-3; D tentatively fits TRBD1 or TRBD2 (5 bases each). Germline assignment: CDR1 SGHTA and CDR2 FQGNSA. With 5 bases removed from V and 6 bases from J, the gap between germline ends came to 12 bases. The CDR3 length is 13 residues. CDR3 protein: CASSPQRGDTQYF. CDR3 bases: TGTGCCAGCAGCCCCCAGAGGGGTGATACGCAGTATTTT.

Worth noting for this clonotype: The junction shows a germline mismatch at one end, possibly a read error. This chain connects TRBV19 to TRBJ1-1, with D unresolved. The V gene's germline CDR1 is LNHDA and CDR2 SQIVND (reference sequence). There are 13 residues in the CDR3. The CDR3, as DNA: TGTGGCAGTAGTGCGAGCATGAACACTGAAGCTTTCTTT. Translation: CGSSASMNTEAFF.

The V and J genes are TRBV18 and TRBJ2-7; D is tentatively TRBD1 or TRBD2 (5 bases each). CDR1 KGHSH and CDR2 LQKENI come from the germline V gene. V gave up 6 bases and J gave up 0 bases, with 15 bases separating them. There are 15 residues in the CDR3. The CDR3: CASSPGTESSYEQYF. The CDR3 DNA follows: TGTGCCAGCTCCCCAGGGACGGAGAGCTCCTACGAGCAGTACTTC.

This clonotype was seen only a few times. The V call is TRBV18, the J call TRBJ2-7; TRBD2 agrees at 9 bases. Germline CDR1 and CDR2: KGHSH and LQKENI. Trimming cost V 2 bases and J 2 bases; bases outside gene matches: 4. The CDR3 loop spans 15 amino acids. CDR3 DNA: TGTGCCAGCTCACCAGGGTCTAGCGGGACCTACGAGCAGTACTTC. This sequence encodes CASSPGSSGTYEQYF.

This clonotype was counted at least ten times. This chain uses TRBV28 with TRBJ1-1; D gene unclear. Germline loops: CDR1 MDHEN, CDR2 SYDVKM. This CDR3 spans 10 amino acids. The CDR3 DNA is TGTGCTACTTGGCTCGCTGAAGCTTTCTTT. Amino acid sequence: CATWLAEAFF.

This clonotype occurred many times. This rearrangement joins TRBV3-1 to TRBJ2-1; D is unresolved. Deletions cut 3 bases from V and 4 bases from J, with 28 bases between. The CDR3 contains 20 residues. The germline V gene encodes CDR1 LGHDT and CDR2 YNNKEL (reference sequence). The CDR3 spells CASSQLILGSLKGQYNEQFF. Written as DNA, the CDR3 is TGTGCCAGCAGCCAGCTGATATTAGGGTCCCTTAAGGGTCAGTACAATGAGCAGTTCTTC.

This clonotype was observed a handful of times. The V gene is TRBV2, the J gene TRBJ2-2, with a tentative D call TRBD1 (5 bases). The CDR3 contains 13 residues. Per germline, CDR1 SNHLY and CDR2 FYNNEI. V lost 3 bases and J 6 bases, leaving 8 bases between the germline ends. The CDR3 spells CASSEQGPGELFF. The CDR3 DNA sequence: TGTGCCAGCAGTGAGCAGGGCCCCGGGGAGCTGTTTTTT.

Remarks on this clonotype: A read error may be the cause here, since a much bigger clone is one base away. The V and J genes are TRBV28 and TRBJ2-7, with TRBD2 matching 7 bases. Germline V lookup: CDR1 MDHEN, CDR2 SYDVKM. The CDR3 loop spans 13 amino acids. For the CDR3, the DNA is TGTCCCAGCAGTTTGACGGGAGGCCCCCCGCAGTACTTC. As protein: CPSSLTGGPPQYF.

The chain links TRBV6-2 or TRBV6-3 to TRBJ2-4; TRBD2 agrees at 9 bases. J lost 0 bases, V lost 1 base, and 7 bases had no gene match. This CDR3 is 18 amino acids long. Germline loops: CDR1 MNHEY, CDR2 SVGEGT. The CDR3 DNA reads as TGTGCCAGCAGTTACTTACTAGCGGGCATACTAGCCAAAAACATTCAGTACTTC. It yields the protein CASSYLLAGILAKNIQYF.

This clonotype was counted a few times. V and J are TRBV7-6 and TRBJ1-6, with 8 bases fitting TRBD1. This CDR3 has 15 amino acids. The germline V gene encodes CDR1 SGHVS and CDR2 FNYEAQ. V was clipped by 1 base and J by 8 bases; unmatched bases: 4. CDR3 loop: CASSLEGTGDSPLHF. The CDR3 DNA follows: TGTGCCAGCAGCTTAGAAGGGACAGGTGATTCACCCCTCCACTTT.

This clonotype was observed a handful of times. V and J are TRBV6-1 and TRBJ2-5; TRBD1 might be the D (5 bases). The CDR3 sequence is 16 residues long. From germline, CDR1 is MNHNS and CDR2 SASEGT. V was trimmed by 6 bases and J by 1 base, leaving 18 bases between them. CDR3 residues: CASSLYRTTVQETQYF. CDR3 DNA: TGTGCCAGCAGCCTATACAGGACCACGGTCCAAGAGACCCAGTACTTC.

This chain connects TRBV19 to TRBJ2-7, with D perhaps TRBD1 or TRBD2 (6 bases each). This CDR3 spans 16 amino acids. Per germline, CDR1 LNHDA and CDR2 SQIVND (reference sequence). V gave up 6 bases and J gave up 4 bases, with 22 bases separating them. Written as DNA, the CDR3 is TGTGCCAGTAGCCCCGCCGGGGGCAGGGCACGGTACGAGCAGTACTTC. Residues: CASSPAGGRARYEQYF.

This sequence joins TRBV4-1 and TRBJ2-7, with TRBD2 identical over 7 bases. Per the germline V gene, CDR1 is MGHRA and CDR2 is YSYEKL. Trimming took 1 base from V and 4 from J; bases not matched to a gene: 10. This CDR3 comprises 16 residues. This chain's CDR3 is CASSQGTSLAVYEQYF. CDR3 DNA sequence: TGCGCCAGCAGCCAAGGTACGTCGCTAGCGGTTTACGAGCAGTACTTC.

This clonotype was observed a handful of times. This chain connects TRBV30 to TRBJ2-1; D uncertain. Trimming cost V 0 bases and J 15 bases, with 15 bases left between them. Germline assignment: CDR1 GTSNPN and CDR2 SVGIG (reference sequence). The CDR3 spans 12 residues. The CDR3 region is CAWSVPSQRRFF. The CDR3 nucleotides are TGTGCCTGGAGTGTCCCGAGTCAAAGACGGTTCTTC.

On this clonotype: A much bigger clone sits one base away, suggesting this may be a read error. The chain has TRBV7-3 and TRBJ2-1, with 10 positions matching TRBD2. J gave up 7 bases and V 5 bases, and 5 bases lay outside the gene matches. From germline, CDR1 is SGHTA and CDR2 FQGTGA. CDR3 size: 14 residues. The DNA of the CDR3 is TGTGCCAGCAGCCCTAGCGGGAGTTGGAATGAGCAGTTCTTC. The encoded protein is CASSPSGSWNEQFF.

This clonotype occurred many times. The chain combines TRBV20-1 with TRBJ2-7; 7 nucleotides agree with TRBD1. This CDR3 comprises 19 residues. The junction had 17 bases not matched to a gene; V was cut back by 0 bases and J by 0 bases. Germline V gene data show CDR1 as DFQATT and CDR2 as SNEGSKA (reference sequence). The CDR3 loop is CSARDYISRPGQSSYEQYF. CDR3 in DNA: TGCAGTGCTAGAGATTACATATCAAGACCGGGACAGAGCTCCTACGAGCAGTACTTC.

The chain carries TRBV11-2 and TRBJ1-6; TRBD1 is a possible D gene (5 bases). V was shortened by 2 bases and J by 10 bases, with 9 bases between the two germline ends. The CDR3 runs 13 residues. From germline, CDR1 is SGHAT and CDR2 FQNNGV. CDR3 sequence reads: CASSLWDGSPLHF. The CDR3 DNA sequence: TGTGCCAGCAGCTTATGGGACGGATCACCCCTCCACTTT.

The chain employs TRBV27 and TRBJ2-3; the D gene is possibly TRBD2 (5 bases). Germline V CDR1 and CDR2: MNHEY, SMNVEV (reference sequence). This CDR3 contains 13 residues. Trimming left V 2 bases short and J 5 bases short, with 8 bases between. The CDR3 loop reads CASSLRRIDTQYF. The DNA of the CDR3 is TGTGCCAGCAGTTTAAGGAGGATAGATACGCAGTATTTT.

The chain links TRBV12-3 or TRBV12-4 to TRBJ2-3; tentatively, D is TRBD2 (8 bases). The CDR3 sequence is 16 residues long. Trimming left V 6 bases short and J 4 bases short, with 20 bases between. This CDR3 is CASRQGGTRSADTQYF. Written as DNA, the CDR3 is TGTGCCAGCAGGCAGGGGGGGACTAGGAGCGCAGATACGCAGTATTTT.

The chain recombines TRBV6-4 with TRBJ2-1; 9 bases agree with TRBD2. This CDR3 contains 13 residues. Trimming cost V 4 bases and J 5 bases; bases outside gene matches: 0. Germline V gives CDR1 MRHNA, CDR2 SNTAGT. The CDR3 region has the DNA TGTGCCAGCAGTGCTAGCGGGAACAATGAGCAGTTCTTC. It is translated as CASSASGNNEQFF.